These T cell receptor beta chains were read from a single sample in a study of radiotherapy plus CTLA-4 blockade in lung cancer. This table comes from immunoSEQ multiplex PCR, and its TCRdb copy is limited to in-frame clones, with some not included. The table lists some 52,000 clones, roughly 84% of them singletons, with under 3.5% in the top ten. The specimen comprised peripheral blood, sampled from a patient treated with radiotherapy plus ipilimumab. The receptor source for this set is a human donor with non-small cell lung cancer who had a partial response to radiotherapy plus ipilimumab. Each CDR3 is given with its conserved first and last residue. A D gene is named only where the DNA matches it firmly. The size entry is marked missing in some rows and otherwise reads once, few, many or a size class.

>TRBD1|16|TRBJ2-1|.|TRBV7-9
TGTGCCAGCAGCCGCCGGGGGACAGGGCTTTACAATGAGCAGTTCTTC
CASSRRGTGLYNEQFF
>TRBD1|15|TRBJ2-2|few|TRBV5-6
TGTGCCAGCAGACTCGAAGACAGGGTTGGCGGGGAGCTGTTTTTT
CASRLEDRVGGELFF
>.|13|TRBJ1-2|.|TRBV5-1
TGCGCCAGCAGCTTGGACGGGTTATATGGCTACACCTTC
CASSLDGLYGYTF
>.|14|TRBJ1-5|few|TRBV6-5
TGTGCCAGCTCGAACAGGGTCGATGGGCAGCCCCAGCATTTT
CASSNRVDGQPQHF
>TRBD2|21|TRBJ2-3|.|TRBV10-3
TGTGCCATCAGTGAGATCATACTAGCGGGGGGGGAGCTTACTAGCACAGATACGCAGTATTTT
CAISEIILAGGELTSTDTQYF
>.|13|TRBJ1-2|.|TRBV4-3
TGCGCCAGCAGCCAAGTACGAGGTCATGGCTACACCTTC
CASSQVRGHGYTF
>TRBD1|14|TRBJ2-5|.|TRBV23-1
TGCGCCAGCAGACGGACAGGGCATAGAGAGACCCAGTACTTC
CASRRTGHRETQYF
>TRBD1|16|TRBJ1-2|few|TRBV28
TGTGCCAGCAGTGTACCGGGGACAGCTCACCTCTATGGCTACACCTTC
CASSVPGTAHLYGYTF
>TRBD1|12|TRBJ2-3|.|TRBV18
TGTGCCAGCTCGACAGGGGCGGATACGCAGTATTTT
CASSTGADTQYF
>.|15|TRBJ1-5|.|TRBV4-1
TGCGCCAGCAGCCCCCAGGAGGGGTCGGGGCAGCCCCAGCATTTT
CASSPQEGSGQPQHF
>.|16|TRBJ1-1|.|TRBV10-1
TGCGCCAGCAGTGAGTTCGGGCAGGGCGGGAACACTGAAGCTTTCTTT
CASSEFGQGGNTEAFF
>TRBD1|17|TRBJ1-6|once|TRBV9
TGTGCCAGCAGCGTAGAGAGCAGGACAGGGGGGACTTCACCCCTCCACTTT
CASSVESRTGGTSPLHF
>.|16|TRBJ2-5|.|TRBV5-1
TGCGCCAGCAGCCGGGACGGACAGAACATCCAAGAGACCCAGTACTTC
CASSRDGQNIQETQYF
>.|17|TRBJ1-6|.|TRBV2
TGTGCCAGCAGTGAAGACATCTCCAGCTCCTATAATTCACCCCTCCACTTT
CASSEDISSSYNSPLHF
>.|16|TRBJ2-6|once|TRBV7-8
TGTGCCAGCAGCTTGGAGTCAGGGCCTGGGGCCAACGTCCTGACTTTC
CASSLESGPGANVLTF
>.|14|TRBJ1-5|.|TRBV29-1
TGCAGCGTTGAAGAGCCGGCGGGCAATCAGCCCCAGCATTTT
CSVEEPAGNQPQHF
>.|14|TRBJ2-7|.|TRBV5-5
TGTGCCAGCAGCTTGGGACAGTTCTCCTACGAGCAGTACTTC
CASSLGQFSYEQYF
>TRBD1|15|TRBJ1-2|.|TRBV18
TGTGCCAGCTCACCAACTGGGACAGCTAACTATGGCTACACCTTC
CASSPTGTANYGYTF
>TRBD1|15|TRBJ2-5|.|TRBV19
TGTGCCAGTAGTATAGGAACAGGGGGCCAAGAGACCCAGTACTTC
CASSIGTGGQETQYF
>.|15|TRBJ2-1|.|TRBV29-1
TGCAGCGTTGAAGATACGGGGATGCCCTACAATGAGCAGTTCTTC
CSVEDTGMPYNEQFF
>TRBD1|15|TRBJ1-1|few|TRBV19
TGTGCCAGTACATCCGCCGTGGACAGGGCACCTGAAGCTTTCTTT
CASTSAVDRAPEAFF
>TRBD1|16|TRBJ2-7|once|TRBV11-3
TGTGCCAGCAGCCCACGGACAGGGCTGGACGCCTACGAGCAGTACTTC
CASSPRTGLDAYEQYF
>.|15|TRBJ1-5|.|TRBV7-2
TGTGCCAGCAGGGATCAAAAGGGGTTCGGGCAGCCCCAGCATTTT
CASRDQKGFGQPQHF
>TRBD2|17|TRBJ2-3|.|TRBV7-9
TGTGCCAGCAGCTTAGGAGCTACTAGCGCGAGCACAGATACGCAGTATTTT
CASSLGATSASTDTQYF
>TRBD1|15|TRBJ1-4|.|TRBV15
TGTGCCACCAGCAGGGGACAGGTGGTAGGTGAAAAACTGTTTTTT
CATSRGQVVGEKLFF
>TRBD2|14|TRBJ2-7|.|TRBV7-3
TGTGCCAGCAGCCCGATGGGGGGGAGCTACGAGCAGTACTTC
CASSPMGGSYEQYF
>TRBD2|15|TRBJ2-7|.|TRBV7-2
TGTGCCAGCAGCTCCTTTTTGGGACTATCCTACGAGCAGTACTTC
CASSSFLGLSYEQYF
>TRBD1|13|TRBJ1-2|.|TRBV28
TGTGCCAGCGCGGGGGACAGGGGTCATGGCTACACCTTC
CASAGDRGHGYTF
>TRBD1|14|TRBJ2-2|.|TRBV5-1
TGCGCCAGCAGGATTCAGGGGGCTTCCGGGGAGCTGTTTTTT
CASRIQGASGELFF
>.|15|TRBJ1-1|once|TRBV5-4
TGTGCCAGCAGCCCCGGGGGGGGCACCCGGGATGAAGCTTTCTTT
CASSPGGGTRDEAFF
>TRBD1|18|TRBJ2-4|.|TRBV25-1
TGTGCCAGCAGTGAATCTGGGACAGGGTTCCTTACCAAAAACATTCAGTACTTC
CASSESGTGFLTKNIQYF
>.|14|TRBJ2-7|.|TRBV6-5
TGTGCCAGCAGTTATACCAGGGGCGAGTACGAGCAGTACTTC
CASSYTRGEYEQYF
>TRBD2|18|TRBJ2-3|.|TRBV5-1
TGCGCCAGCAGCTTGGGAGCAGCGGGGGGGCCTAGCACAGATACGCAGTATTTT
CASSLGAAGGPSTDTQYF
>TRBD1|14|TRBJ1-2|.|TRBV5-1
TGCGCCAGCAGCTCAGGGACAGGGAGTTATGGCTACACCTTC
CASSSGTGSYGYTF
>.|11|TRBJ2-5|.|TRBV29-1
TGCAGCGTTATAGGGGTAGAGACCCAGTACTTC
CSVIGVETQYF
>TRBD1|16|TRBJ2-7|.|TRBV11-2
TGTGCCAGCAGCTCCCGAGGGACAGGGGGCTCCTACGAGCAGTACTTC
CASSSRGTGGSYEQYF
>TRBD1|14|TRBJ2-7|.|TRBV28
TGTGCCAGCAGTTGGACAGGGGGAACCTACGAGCAGTACTTC
CASSWTGGTYEQYF